The clone carrying this T cell receptor (beta chain) was picked up a small number of times. Its specificity is not known. TCRdb reanalysed the 5' RACE reads using MiXCR and keeps one entry per CDR3 protein. The repertoire holds hundreds of thousands of distinct CDR3 sequences, less than 25% seen once, with approximately 8.4% in the top ten. The data are from a study of T-cell memory formation after mild COVID-19. Study findings and constraints: Researchers found some responding clones in pre-infection memory, a sign that cross-reactive memory joined. Second-wave clones with a day 37 peak had unconfirmed SARS-CoV-2 specificity.

Germline V gene sequence: CDR1 SGHTS, CDR2 YDEGEE. V lost 2 bases, J lost 1 base, and 9 bases lay in between. The CDR3 runs to 14 residues. The specimen sequenced was PBMCs or a T cell subset sorted from them (not recorded which). The chain carries TRBV5-8 and TRBJ1-2; D unclear. This TCR was recovered from an adult woman who had mild COVID-19 (a few samples of this study predate the infection). Cell type and time point are not known. As DNA, the CDR3 is TGTGCCAGCAGCTTAGGTGGCTATAACTATGGCTACACCTTC. Encoded protein: CASSLGGYNYGYTF.